A single sample is the source of the 15 T cell receptor beta chains below, sequenced in a study of shared clonotypes between healthy human individuals. Profiling relied on immunoSEQ multiplex PCR, and the TCRdb table lists in-frame clones only, not all of them. Of fewer than 400,000 clones in the sample, under 80% were seen once. Sequenced input: memory CD4+ T cells sorted from blood. This sample's subset: CD45RA-negative fraction. The receptors come from a young man in good health.

V usage is TRBV21-1 and J usage is TRBJ2-2; the table assigns TRBD1, which was not confirmed against the DNA. TRBV21-1 is a known pseudogene. The CDR3 totals 16 residues. CDR3 bases: TGTGCCAGCAGGGATGGCCGGGACAGGGTATCGGGGGAGCTGTTTTTT. Its protein product is CASRDGRDRVSGELFF.

The chain uses TRBV4-1 and TRBJ1-2, with 8 bases aligning to TRBD1. The CDR3 length is 13 residues. Germline V gives CDR1 MGHRA, CDR2 YSYEKL. The V and J ends lost 8 bases and 6 bases, in that order; junction bases with no gene match: 8. The CDR3 DNA sequence: TGCGCCAGCTCTAAGGACAGGGAGGATGGCTACACCTTC. Protein product: CASSKDREDGYTF.

This clone was detected once. The rearrangement links TRBV5-4 to TRBJ2-7; 7 bases line up with TRBD1. There are 16 residues in the CDR3. Germline CDR1 and CDR2: SGHNT and YYREEE (reference sequence). V shed 6 bases, J shed 3 bases, and the junction held 15 bases outside the gene matches. The CDR3 sequence is CASTIGKRGLHYEQYF. The CDR3 DNA reads as TGTGCCAGCACCATCGGAAAAAGGGGGCTACACTACGAGCAGTACTTC.

The chain has TRBV30 and TRBJ2-1, with 11 bases that match TRBD1. V was pared by 0 bases and J by 5 bases, with 12 bases of the junction left unmatched. Germline values: CDR1 GTSNPN, CDR2 SVGIG (reference sequence). The CDR3 totals 18 residues. The CDR3 is CAWSVERMVGQGDNEQFF. The CDR3, as DNA: TGTGCCTGGAGTGTTGAGAGAATGGTGGGACAGGGGGACAATGAGCAGTTCTTC.

The J gene is TRBJ1-5, the V gene TRBV5-1; D remains ambiguous. CDR1 is SGHRS and CDR2 is YFSETQ in the germline V gene. V shed 8 bases and J shed 1 base, with 16 bases lying between them. This CDR3 is built from 15 residues. CDR3 sequence (DNA): TGCGCCAGTTCGGATTCCCCGGGGAGCAATCAGCCCCAGCATTTT. It codes for CASSDSPGSNQPQHF.

The chain uses TRBV9 and TRBJ2-7; 7 nucleotides line up with TRBD2. The CDR3 length is 16 residues. The V gene's germline CDR1 is SGDLS and CDR2 YYNGEE. Losses at the gene ends were 0 bases for V and 9 bases for J; bases not matched to a gene: 15. In DNA, the CDR3 is TGTGCCAGCAGCGTAGGGGTACGCGGGGGACGAACGGGGCAGTACTTC. Residues: CASSVGVRGGRTGQYF.

V is TRBV10-3 and J is TRBJ2-7; tentative D call: TRBD2 (5 bases). Trimming stripped 0 bases from V and 0 bases from J, with 6 bases between. The CDR3 sequence is 14 residues long. Germline CDR1 reads ENHRY; CDR2 reads SYGVKD. The CDR3 coding sequence is TGTGCCATCAGTGAGTCGGCGGGCTCCTACGAGCAGTACTTC. Its translation is CAISESAGSYEQYF.

This clone was seen only a few times. CDR3 region: CASSPKTVGTTTTNYGYTF. The CDR3 coding sequence is TGTGCCAGCTCACCAAAAACCGTCGGGACCACCACTACTAACTATGGCTACACCTTC. The chain couples TRBV18 to TRBJ1-2, with TRBD1 as a possible D gene (5 bases). Trimming left V 2 bases short and J 0 bases short, with 22 bases between. The CDR3 extends over 19 amino acids. CDR1 KGHSH and CDR2 LQKENI come from the germline V gene.

This chain connects TRBV7-2 to TRBJ1-1; no clear D. V lost 2 bases, J lost 1 base, and 11 bases lay in between. Germline CDR1 is SGHTA and CDR2 is FQGNSA. This CDR3 spans 15 amino acids. CDR3: CASSLSTSPNTEAFF. CDR3 DNA sequence: TGTGCCAGCAGCTTATCAACGAGCCCGAACACTGAAGCTTTCTTT.

In its sample, this clone was seen a few times. The chain couples TRBV6-4 to TRBJ2-7; no reliable D call. CDR1 and CDR2 (germline): MRHNA, SNTAGT. V lost 5 bases, J lost 3 bases, and 17 bases lay in between. This CDR3 comprises 15 residues. The CDR3 protein is CASSPELGNYYEQYF. In nucleotides, the CDR3 is TGTGCCAGCAGTCCCGAGTTAGGGAATTACTACGAGCAGTACTTC.

This clone was found a few times. The chain carries TRBV5-5 and TRBJ1-6; no firm D call. Trimming pared 0 bases from V and 7 bases from J, leaving 8 bases between. Germline V lookup: CDR1 SGHKS, CDR2 YYEKEE (reference sequence). The CDR3 spans 14 residues. The CDR3 is CASSLVLENSPLHF. The DNA of the CDR3 is TGTGCCAGCAGCTTGGTCCTAGAAAATTCACCCCTCCACTTT.

The gene calls are TRBV28 and TRBJ1-1, with a possible D match to TRBD1 (5 bases). Germline V CDR1 and CDR2: MDHEN, SYDVKM. V lost 7 bases and J 6 bases, leaving 18 bases between the germline ends. The length of the CDR3 is 14 residues. CDR3 in DNA: TGTGCCAGCATTGGGACCCGCTACGGCCCTGAAGCTTTCTTT. It specifies CASIGTRYGPEAFF.

As DNA, the CDR3 is TGTGCCAGCTCGTCGAACTTTTTAGATACGCAGTATTTT. It codes for CASSSNFLDTQYF. The chain uses TRBV18 and TRBJ2-3, with D unclear. V was clipped by 6 bases and J by 5 bases, with 12 bases between them. The germline V gene has CDR1 KGHSH and CDR2 LQKENI. The CDR3 totals 13 residues.

The rearrangement joins TRBV19 to TRBJ1-3; D unresolved. V was cut by 1 base and J by 2 bases, with 6 bases left in between. The CDR3 sequence is 14 residues long. Germline CDR1 LNHDA, CDR2 SQIVND (reference sequence). The CDR3 is CASSIGGAGNTIYF. Written as DNA, the CDR3 is TGTGCCAGTAGTATAGGTGGCGCTGGAAACACCATATATTTT.

The chain joins TRBV5-1 to TRBJ2-3; TRBD2 agrees at 11 bases. The V segment lost 4 bases and the J segment 6 bases; nucleotides outside the gene matches: 13. The CDR3 totals 17 residues. Germline CDR1 is SGHRS and CDR2 is YFSETQ. The CDR3 spells CASSRGAGTSGVDTQYF. As DNA, the CDR3 is TGCGCCAGCAGCCGGGGGGCCGGGACTAGCGGAGTGGATACGCAGTATTTT. The complete variable domain, with remaining parts taken from reference TRBV5-1 and TRBJ2-3, reads KAGVTQTPRYLIKTRGQQVTLSCSPISGHRSVSWYQQTPGQGLQFLFEYFSETQRNKGNFPGRFSGRQFSNSRSEMNVSTLELGDSALYLCASSRGAGTSGVDTQYFGPGTRLTVL.